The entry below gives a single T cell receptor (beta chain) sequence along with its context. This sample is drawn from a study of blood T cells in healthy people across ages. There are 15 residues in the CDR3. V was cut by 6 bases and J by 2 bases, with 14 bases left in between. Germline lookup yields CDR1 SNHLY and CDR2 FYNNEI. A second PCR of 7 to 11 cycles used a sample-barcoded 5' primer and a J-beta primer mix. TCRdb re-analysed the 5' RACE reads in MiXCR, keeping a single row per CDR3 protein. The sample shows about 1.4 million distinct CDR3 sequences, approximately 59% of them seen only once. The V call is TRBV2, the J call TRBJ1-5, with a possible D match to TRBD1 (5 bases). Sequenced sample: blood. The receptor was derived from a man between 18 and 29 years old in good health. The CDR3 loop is CASRDMGGGNQPQHF. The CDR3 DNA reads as TGTGCCAGCAGGGACATGGGAGGTGGCAATCAGCCCCAGCATTTT.